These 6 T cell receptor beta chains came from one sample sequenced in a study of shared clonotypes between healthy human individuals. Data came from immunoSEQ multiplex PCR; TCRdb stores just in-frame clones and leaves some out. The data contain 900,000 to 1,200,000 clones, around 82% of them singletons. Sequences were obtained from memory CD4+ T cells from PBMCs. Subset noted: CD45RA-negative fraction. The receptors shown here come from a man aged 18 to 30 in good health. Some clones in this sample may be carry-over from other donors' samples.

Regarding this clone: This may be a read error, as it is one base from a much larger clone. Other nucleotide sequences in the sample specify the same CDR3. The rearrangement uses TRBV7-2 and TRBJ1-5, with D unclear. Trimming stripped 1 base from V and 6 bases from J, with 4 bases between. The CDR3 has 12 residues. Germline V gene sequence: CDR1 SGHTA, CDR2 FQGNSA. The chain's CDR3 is CASSLDSQPQHF. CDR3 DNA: TGTGCCAGCAGCTTAGATAGTCAGCCCCAGCATTTT.

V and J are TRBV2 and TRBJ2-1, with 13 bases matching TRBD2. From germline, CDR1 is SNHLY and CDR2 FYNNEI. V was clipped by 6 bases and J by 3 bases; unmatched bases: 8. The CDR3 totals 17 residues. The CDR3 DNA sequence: TGTGCCAGCAGCCTCTACCGGACTAGCGGGGGCTACAATGAGCAGTTCTTC. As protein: CASSLYRTSGGYNEQFF.

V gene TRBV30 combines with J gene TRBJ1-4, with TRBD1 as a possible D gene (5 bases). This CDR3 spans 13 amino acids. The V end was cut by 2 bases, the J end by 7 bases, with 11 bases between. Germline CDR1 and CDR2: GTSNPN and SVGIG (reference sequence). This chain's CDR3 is CAWSLWGVEKLFF. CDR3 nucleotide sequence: TGTGCCTGGAGTTTGTGGGGCGTTGAAAAACTGTTTTTT.

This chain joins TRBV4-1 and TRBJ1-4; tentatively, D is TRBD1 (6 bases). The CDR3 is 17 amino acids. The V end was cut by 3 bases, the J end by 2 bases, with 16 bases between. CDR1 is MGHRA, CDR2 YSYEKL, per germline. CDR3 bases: TGCGCCAGCAGCCAGACACAGGGCATTTCGACTAATGAAAAACTGTTTTTT. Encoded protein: CASSQTQGISTNEKLFF.

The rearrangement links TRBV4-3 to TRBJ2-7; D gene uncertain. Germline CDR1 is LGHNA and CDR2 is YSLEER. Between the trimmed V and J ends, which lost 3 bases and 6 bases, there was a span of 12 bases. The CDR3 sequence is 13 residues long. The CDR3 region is CASSHTPLGEQYF. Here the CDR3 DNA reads TGCGCCAGCAGCCACACCCCCTTGGGCGAGCAGTACTTC.

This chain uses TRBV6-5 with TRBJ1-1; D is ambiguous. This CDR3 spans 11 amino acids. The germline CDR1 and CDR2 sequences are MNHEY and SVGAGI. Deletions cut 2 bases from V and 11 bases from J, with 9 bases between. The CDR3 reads CASSYLERAFF. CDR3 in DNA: TGTGCCAGCAGTTACCTTGAGAGGGCTTTCTTT.